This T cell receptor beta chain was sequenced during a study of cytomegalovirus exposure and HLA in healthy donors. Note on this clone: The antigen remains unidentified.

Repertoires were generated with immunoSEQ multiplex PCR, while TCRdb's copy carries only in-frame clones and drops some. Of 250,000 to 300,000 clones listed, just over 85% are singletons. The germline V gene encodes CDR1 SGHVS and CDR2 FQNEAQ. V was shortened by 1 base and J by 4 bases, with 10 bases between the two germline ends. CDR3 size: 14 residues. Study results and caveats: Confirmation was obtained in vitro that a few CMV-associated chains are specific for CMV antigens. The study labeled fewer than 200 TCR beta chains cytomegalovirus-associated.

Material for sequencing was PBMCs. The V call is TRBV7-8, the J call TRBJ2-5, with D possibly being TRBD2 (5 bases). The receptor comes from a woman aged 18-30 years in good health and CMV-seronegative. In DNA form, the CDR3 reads TGTGCCAGCAGCTTAGAGCCTAGCCGAGAGACCCAGTACTTC. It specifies CASSLEPSRETQYF.